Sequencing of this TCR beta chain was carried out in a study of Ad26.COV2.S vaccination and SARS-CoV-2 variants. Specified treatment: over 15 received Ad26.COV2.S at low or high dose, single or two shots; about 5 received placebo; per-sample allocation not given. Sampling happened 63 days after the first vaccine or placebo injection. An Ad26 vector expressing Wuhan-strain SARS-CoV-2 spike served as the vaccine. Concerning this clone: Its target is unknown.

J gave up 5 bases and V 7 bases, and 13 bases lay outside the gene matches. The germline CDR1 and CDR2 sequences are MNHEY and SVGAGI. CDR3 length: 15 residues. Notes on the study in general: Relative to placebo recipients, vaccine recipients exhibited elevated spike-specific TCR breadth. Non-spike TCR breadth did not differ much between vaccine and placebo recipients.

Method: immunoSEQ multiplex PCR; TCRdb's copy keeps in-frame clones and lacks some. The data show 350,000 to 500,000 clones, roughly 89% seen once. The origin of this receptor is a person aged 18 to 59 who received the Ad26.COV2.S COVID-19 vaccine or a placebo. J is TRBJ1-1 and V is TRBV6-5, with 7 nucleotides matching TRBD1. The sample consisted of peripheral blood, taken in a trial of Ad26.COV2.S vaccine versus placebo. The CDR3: CASTTGQVRTTEAFF. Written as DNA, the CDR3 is TGTGCCAGCACTACCGGACAGGTACGAACTACTGAAGCTTTCTTT.